This T cell receptor (beta chain) was obtained from a study of T cell changes during pregnancy in multiple sclerosis. Trimming took off 3 bases at V and 1 base at J, with 16 bases between the two ends. CDR3 length equals 16 residues. Germline V gene data show CDR1 as SGDLS and CDR2 as YYNGEE. Some clones are missing from TCRdb's copy, which holds only in-frame ones; the method was immunoSEQ multiplex PCR. Of 25,000 to 30,000 clones in the sample, around 85% were seen once. This clone was observed a single time. The source is a female donor with multiple sclerosis, enrolled in a pregnancy study. Sequenced here: CD8+ T cells from peripheral blood mononuclear cells, sampled after pregnancy. The chain employs TRBV9 and TRBJ1-1; possibly TRBD1 for D (5 bases). The CDR3 sequence: CASSATGSWGNTEAFF. CDR3 sequence (DNA): TGTGCCAGCAGCGCCACAGGTTCCTGGGGGAACACTGAAGCTTTCTTT.